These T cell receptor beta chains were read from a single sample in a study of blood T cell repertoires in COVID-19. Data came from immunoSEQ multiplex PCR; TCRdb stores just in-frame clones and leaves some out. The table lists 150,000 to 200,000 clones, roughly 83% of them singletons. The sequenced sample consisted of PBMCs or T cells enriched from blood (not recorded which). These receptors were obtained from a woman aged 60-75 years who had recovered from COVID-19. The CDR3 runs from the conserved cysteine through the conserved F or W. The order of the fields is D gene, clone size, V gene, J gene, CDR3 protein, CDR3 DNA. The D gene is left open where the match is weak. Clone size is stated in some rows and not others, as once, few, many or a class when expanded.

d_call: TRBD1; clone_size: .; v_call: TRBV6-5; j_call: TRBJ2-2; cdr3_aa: CASSYLRQGAGELFF; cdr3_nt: TGTGCCAGCAGTTACTTACGACAGGGGGCCGGGGAGCTGTTTTTT
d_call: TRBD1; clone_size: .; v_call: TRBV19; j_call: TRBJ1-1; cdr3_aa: CASSTMDRGTTEAFF; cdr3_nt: TGTGCCAGTAGTACCATGGACAGGGGAACGACTGAAGCTTTCTTT
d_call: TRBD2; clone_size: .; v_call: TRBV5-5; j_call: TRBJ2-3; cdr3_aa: CASSHRVGLAVSAVPDTQYF; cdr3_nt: TGTGCCAGCAGTCATAGGGTGGGACTAGCCGTTTCCGCGGTCCCAGATACGCAGTATTTT
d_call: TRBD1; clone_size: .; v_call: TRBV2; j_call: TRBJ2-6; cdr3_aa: CASSTGVSGANVLTF; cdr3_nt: TGTGCCAGCAGCACAGGGGTCTCTGGGGCCAACGTCCTGACTTTC
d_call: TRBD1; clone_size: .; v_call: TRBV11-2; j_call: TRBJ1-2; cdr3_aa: CASSVQGAQGYTF; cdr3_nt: TGTGCCAGCAGCGTGCAGGGGGCGCAGGGCTACACCTTC
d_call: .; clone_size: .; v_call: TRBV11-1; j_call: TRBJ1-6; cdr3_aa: CASRLDGRSINSPLHF; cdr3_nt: TGTGCCAGCAGACTGGATGGGCGTTCGATTAATTCACCCCTCCACTTT
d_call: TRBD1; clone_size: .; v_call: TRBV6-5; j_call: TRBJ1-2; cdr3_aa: CALRQGSGYTF; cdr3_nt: TGTGCCCTGAGACAGGGGAGTGGCTACACCTTC
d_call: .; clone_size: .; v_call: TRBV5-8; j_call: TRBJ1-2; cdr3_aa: CASSLGGDGYTF; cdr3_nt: TGTGCCAGCAGCTTGGGGGGAGATGGCTACACCTTC
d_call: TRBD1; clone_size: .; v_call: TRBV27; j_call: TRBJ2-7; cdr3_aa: CASSFRGQGVRQYF; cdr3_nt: TGTGCCAGCAGTTTTCGGGGACAGGGGGTTAGGCAGTACTTC
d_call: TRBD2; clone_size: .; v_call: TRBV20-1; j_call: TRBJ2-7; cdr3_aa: CSASEPGGLASYEQYF; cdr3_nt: TGCAGTGCTAGTGAGCCGGGGGGGTTAGCTTCTTACGAGCAGTACTTC
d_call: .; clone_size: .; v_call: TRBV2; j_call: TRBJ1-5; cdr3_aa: CASSEGLSGNQPQHF; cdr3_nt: TGTGCCAGCAGTGAAGGTCTGTCGGGCAATCAGCCCCAGCATTTT
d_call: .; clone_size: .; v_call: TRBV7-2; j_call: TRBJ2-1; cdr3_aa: CASSPGLSPSYNEQFF; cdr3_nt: TGTGCCAGCAGCCCCGGACTCTCCCCGTCGTACAATGAGCAGTTCTTC
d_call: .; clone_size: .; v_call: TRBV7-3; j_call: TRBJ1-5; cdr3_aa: CASSAGAGQPQHF; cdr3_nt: TGTGCCAGCAGCGCAGGGGCTGGGCAGCCCCAGCATTTT
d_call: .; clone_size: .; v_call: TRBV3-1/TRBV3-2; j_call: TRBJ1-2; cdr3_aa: CASSQVSTNGYTF; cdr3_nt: TGTGCCAGCAGCCAAGTATCCACTAACGGCTACACCTTC
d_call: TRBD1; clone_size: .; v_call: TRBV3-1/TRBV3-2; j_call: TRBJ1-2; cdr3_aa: CASSDRGLQGGYTF; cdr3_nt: TGTGCCAGCAGTGACAGGGGATTACAAGGTGGCTACACCTTC
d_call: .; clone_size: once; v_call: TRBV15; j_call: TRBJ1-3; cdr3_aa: CATSWQGSGNTIYF; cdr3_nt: TGTGCCACCAGTTGGCAGGGCTCTGGAAACACCATATATTTT
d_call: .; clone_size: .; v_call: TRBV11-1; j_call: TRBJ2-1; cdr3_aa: CASRQTVDSYNEQFF; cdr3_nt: TGTGCCAGCAGACAGACAGTAGACTCCTACAATGAGCAGTTCTTC
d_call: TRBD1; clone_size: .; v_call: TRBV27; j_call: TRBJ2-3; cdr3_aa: CASSSTGWGTDTQYF; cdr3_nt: TGTGCCAGCAGTTCGACAGGGTGGGGCACAGATACGCAGTATTTT
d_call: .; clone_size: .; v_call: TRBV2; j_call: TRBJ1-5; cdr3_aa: CASSSATGHSNQPQHF; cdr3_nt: TGTGCCAGCAGTAGCGCTACAGGGCATAGCAATCAGCCCCAGCATTTT